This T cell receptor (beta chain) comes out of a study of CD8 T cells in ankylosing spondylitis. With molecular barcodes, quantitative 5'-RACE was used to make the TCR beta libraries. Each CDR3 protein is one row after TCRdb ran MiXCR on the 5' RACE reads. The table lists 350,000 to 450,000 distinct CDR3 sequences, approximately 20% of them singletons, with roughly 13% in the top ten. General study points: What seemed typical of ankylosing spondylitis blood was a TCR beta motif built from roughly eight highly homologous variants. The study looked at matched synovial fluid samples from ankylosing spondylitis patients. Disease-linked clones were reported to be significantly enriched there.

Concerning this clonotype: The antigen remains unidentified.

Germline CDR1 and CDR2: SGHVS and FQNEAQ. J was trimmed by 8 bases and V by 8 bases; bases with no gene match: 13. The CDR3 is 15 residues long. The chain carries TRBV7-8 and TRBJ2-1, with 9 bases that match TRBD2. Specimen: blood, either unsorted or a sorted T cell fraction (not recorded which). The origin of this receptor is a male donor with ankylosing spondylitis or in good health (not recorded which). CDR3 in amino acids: CASHGGGAVSYEQFF. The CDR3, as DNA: TGTGCCAGCCATGGCGGGGGGGCGGTTTCATATGAGCAGTTCTTC.